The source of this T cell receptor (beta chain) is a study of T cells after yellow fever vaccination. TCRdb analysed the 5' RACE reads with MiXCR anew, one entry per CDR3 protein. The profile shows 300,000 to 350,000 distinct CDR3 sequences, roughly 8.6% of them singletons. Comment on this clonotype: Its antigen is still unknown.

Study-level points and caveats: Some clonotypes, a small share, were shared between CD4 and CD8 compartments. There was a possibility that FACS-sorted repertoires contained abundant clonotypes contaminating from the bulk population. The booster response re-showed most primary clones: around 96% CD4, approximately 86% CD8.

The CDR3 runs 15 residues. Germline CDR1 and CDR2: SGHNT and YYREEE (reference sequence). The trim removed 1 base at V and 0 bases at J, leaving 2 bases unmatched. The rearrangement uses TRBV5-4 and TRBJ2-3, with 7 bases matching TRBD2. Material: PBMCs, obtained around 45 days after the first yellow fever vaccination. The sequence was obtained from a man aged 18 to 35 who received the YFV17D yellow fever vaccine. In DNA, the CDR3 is TGTGCCAGCAGCTTGTGGGGGGGGAGCACAGATACGCAGTATTTT. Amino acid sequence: CASSLWGGSTDTQYF.